The 3 T cell receptor beta chains below all came from one sample that was sequenced in a study of shared clonotypes between healthy human individuals. Libraries were prepared by immunoSEQ multiplex PCR; TCRdb keeps only in-frame clonotypes and omits some of them. Among 1 million to 1.3 million clones listed, more than 75% were seen once. Input material: memory CD4+ T cells from PBMCs. Subset noted: CD45RA-negative fraction. Receptors originate from a man between 18 and 29 years old in good health. Some clones in this sample may be carry-over from other donors' samples.

The CDR3 coding sequence is TGTGCCAGCAGCTCGGGTACCGGGGAGCTGTTTTTT. Amino acids: CASSSGTGELFF. The chain links TRBV7-6 to TRBJ2-2; D remains ambiguous. From germline, CDR1 is SGHVS and CDR2 FNYEAQ. Trimming shortened V by 4 bases and J by 5 bases, and 5 bases separated the two germline ends. The CDR3 has 12 amino acids.

This chain uses TRBV4-1 with TRBJ1-4; no reliable D call. V was pared by 5 bases and J by 0 bases, with 13 bases between. This CDR3 comprises 16 residues. CDR1 and CDR2 from the germline V gene are MGHRA and YSYEKL. The CDR3 sequence is CASSSLVRATNEKLFF. CDR3 nucleotides: TGCGCCAGCAGCTCACTGGTCCGGGCAACTAATGAAAAACTGTTTTTT.

A remark on this clone: The sample contains more than one DNA sequence encoding this CDR3. The chain uses TRBV11-3 and TRBJ1-1, with D hard to call. V gave up 3 bases and J gave up 0 bases, with 8 bases separating them. The germline gives CDR1 SGHNT, CDR2 YENEEA. This CDR3 has 14 residues. CDR3: CASSLSGVNTEAFF. The CDR3 nucleotides read TGTGCCAGCAGCTTGAGTGGGGTGAACACTGAAGCTTTCTTT.